What follows are 26 T cell receptor beta chains derived from one specimen sequenced in a study of T-cell memory formation after mild COVID-19. One entry per CDR3 protein, called by TCRdb with MiXCR from the 5' RACE reads. The sample records approximately 350,000 distinct CDR3 sequences, 13% to 15% being singletons. The sample was PBMCs or a T cell subset sorted from them (not recorded which). Every receptor here comes from a man between 18 and 35 years old who had mild COVID-19 (a few samples of this study predate the infection). Cell type and time point are not known.

This clonotype was detected only a few times. This rearrangement joins TRBV5-1 to TRBJ1-6; TRBD1 is a possible D gene (5 bases). The CDR3 is made up of 17 amino acids. V was pared by 0 bases and J by 5 bases, with 15 bases between. Germline CDR1 reads SGHRS; CDR2 reads YFSETQ. DNA for the CDR3: TGCGCCAGCAGCTTGGGGGCAGGGTTGAACGATAATTCACCCCTCCACTTT. Amino acids: CASSLGAGLNDNSPLHF.

Only a few counts were recorded for this clonotype. The V gene is TRBV4-1, the J gene TRBJ1-5; 8 bases align to TRBD1. After removal of 3 bases from V and 5 bases from J, the junction contained 9 bases not matched to a gene. CDR3 length equals 16 residues. The germline V gene encodes CDR1 MGHRA and CDR2 YSYEKL. The CDR3 coding sequence is TGCGCCAGCAGCCATTGGACAGGGAAGCCGGATCAGCCCCAGCATTTT. Its translation is CASSHWTGKPDQPQHF.

This chain uses TRBV28 with TRBJ2-1; 7 nucleotides line up with TRBD1. This CDR3 has 12 residues. CDR1 and CDR2 from the germline V gene are MDHEN and SYDVKM. The V and J ends lost 6 bases and 15 bases, in that order; junction bases with no gene match: 11. DNA of the CDR3: TGTGCCAGCAGCACAACAGGGGATGGGGTGTTCTTC. It is translated as CASSTTGDGVFF.

About this clonotype: The missing conserved phenylalanine or tryptophan at the end of this CDR3 makes a read error likely. Because the CDR3's place on the DNA is in doubt, the DNA is left out and the CDR3 is given as listed by TCRdb. The V and J genes are TRBV5-6 and TRBJ2-1; the D call TRBD2 from the table was never checked on the DNA. Germline V CDR1 and CDR2: SGHDT, YYEEEE. The CDR3 spans 9 residues, counting both ends. The CDR3 is CASSYLAPT.

The chain has TRBV12-3 or TRBV12-4 and TRBJ1-2; no firm D call. The CDR3 extends over 11 amino acids. Deletions cut 6 bases from V and 8 bases from J, with 10 bases between. The CDR3 DNA reads as TGTGCCAGCAGCCCATTTCAGGGCTACACCTTC. Residues: CASSPFQGYTF.

This clonotype was recorded at least ten times. The chain has TRBV5-1 and TRBJ1-3; unclear D gene. Trimming took 4 bases from V and 0 from J, leaving 17 bases between them. In germline, CDR1 is SGHRS, CDR2 YFSETQ. This CDR3 is built from 17 residues. The CDR3 protein is CASSPTTQSSSGNTIYF. The CDR3 region has the DNA TGCGCCAGCAGCCCCACAACACAGTCGAGCTCTGGAAACACCATATATTTT. The full variable domain, completed using reference TRBV5-1 and TRBJ1-3, is KAGVTQTPRYLIKTRGQQVTLSCSPISGHRSVSWYQQTPGQGLQFLFEYFSETQRNKGNFPGRFSGRQFSNSRSEMNVSTLELGDSALYLCASSPTTQSSSGNTIYFGEGSWLTVV.

This clonotype was observed a handful of times. At one of its ends the junction is not consistent with the germline gene, which may arise from a read error. V and J are TRBV7-7 and TRBJ2-5, with TRBD2 matching over 7 bases. The CDR3 runs 15 residues. Germline-derived CDR1 and CDR2 are SSHAT and FNYEAQ (reference sequence). DNA for the CDR3: TGTGCTAGCAGCCCCCGGGGGAGCGGGGAAGAGACCCAGTACTTC. It codes for CASSPRGSGEETQYF.

The table lists this clonotype with many counts. The J gene is TRBJ2-6, the V gene TRBV6-2 or TRBV6-3; D is unclear. V lost 10 bases and J lost 0, with 10 bases in between. The CDR3 is 14 amino acids. Looked up from germline, CDR1 is MNHEY and CDR2 is SVGEGT. The CDR3 is CATEKGSGANVLTF. The CDR3 coding sequence is TGTGCCACAGAAAAGGGCTCTGGGGCCAACGTCCTGACTTTC.

This clonotype has ten or more counts. V gene TRBV5-1 combines with J gene TRBJ1-5, with 8 bases fitting TRBD1. V gave up 4 bases and J gave up 10 bases; unmatched junction bases: 10. The CDR3 has 14 residues. Germline CDR1 SGHRS, CDR2 YFSETQ. Here the CDR3 DNA reads TGCGCCAGCAGCGCAGGACAGGGTTTGGGTCCCCAGCATTTT. Translated: CASSAGQGLGPQHF. Full variable domain (missing parts from reference TRBV5-1 and TRBJ1-5): KAGVTQTPRYLIKTRGQQVTLSCSPISGHRSVSWYQQTPGQGLQFLFEYFSETQRNKGNFPGRFSGRQFSNSRSEMNVSTLELGDSALYLCASSAGQGLGPQHFGDGTRLSIL.

This clonotype was seen a few times. The chain joins TRBV7-9 to TRBJ2-3, with 9 bases lining up with TRBD1. The junction had 1 base not matched to a gene; V was cut back by 0 bases and J by 3 bases. This CDR3 has 15 amino acids. Per germline, CDR1 SEHNR and CDR2 FQNEAQ (reference sequence). The CDR3 sequence is CASSLAQGATDTQYF. In nucleotides, the CDR3 is TGTGCCAGCAGCTTAGCACAGGGGGCTACAGATACGCAGTATTTT.

The J gene is TRBJ2-5, the V gene TRBV9; TRBD2 matches 7 bases. CDR3 length equals 14 residues. The V and J ends lost 3 bases and 0 bases, in that order; junction bases with no gene match: 2. Germline lookup yields CDR1 SGDLS and CDR2 YYNGEE. CDR3 sequence: CASSEGGNQETQYF. As DNA, the CDR3 is TGTGCCAGCAGCGAGGGAGGGAACCAAGAGACCCAGTACTTC. Variable domain in full (rest from reference TRBV9 and TRBJ2-5): DSGVTQTPKHLITATGQRVTLRCSPRSGDLSVYWYQQSLDQGLQFLIQYYNGEERAKGNILERFSAQQFPDLHSELNLSSLELGDSALYFCASSEGGNQETQYFGPGTRLLVL.

In this sample, this clonotype turned up a few times. V is TRBV27 and J is TRBJ2-1; 9 nucleotides match TRBD1. J was trimmed by 7 bases and V by 7 bases; bases with no gene match: 11. This CDR3 contains 15 residues. Germline V gene data show CDR1 as MNHEY and CDR2 as SMNVEV (reference sequence). Written as DNA, the CDR3 is TGTGCCAGCAACCCGGGACAGGGTTTGGGAAATGAGCAGTTCTTC. Translated: CASNPGQGLGNEQFF.

V and J are TRBV7-8 and TRBJ1-1; TRBD1 agrees at 11 bases. The CDR3 contains 18 residues. Per the germline V gene, CDR1 is SGHVS and CDR2 is FQNEAQ. J lost 2 bases, V lost 4 bases, and 12 bases had no gene match. CDR3 amino acids: CASSSRRDRGGRNTEAFF. The CDR3 DNA is TGTGCCAGCAGCTCACGGCGGGACAGGGGGGGGAGAAACACTGAAGCTTTCTTT.

The rearrangement uses TRBV19 and TRBJ1-5; perhaps TRBD1 as D (5 bases). CDR1 LNHDA and CDR2 SQIVND come from the germline V gene (reference sequence). V dropped 4 bases and J dropped 3 bases, with 13 bases sitting between them. The CDR3 is 15 residues long. CDR3 nucleotide sequence: TGTGCCAGTAGTAGAATCGACAGCCACAATCAGCCCCAGCATTTT. Protein: CASSRIDSHNQPQHF.

This chain connects TRBV7-2 to TRBJ1-5, with unresolved D. Between the trimmed V and J ends, which lost 1 base and 0 bases, there was a span of 16 bases. The CDR3 spans 18 residues. Germline V gene sequence: CDR1 SGHTA, CDR2 FQGNSA. Written as DNA, the CDR3 is TGTGCCAGCAGCTTAGATTTGGGCACGAGGTATAGCAATCAGCCCCAGCATTTT. Its protein is CASSLDLGTRYSNQPQHF.

This clonotype was detected only a few times. This rearrangement joins TRBV6-5 to TRBJ1-2; a weak D match, TRBD1 (6 bases). CDR3 length equals 14 residues. Looked up from germline, CDR1 is MNHEY and CDR2 is SVGAGI. Trimming removed 6 bases at V and 2 bases at J, with 13 bases between. CDR3 loop: CASSSGTKNYGYTF. The DNA for the CDR3 is TGTGCCAGCAGCTCCGGGACAAAAAACTATGGCTACACCTTC.

This clonotype was counted many times. The gene calls are TRBV29-1 and TRBJ1-3; 8 bases align to TRBD1. The CDR3 loop spans 16 amino acids. The germline V gene encodes CDR1 SQVTM and CDR2 ANQGSEA. J lost 2 bases, V lost 4 bases, and 10 bases had no gene match. The CDR3 DNA follows: TGCAGCGTTGCCAGCAGGGGGCTTGGCGCTGGAAACACCATATATTTT. It is translated as CSVASRGLGAGNTIYF.

The chain is built from TRBV10-3 and TRBJ2-1; 16 bases agree with TRBD2. Germline V gives CDR1 ENHRY, CDR2 SYGVKD. The CDR3 runs 18 residues. V was clipped by 4 bases and J by 4 bases; unmatched bases: 7. The CDR3 loop is CAISGGTSGGAVYNEQFF. The CDR3 DNA reads as TGTGCCATCAGTGGAGGGACTAGCGGGGGGGCCGTTTACAATGAGCAGTTCTTC.

This clonotype appeared many times. This sequence joins TRBV12-3 or TRBV12-4 and TRBJ1-4; 7 bases match TRBD1. The CDR3 sequence is 15 residues long. Trimming cost V 7 bases and J 0 bases; bases outside gene matches: 5. The CDR3 DNA is TGTGCCAGCACCATCGGGACAGCAACTAATGAAAAACTGTTTTTT. It yields the protein CASTIGTATNEKLFF.

In its sample, this clonotype was seen many times. This chain joins TRBV11-2 and TRBJ2-5; D could derive from TRBD1 or TRBD2 (5 bases each). This CDR3 spans 14 amino acids. Germline assignment: CDR1 SGHAT and CDR2 FQNNGV. The V gene lost 5 bases and the J gene lost 7 bases, with 17 bases spanning the gap. The CDR3 nucleotides are TGTGCCAGCAGCCACATAGGGACCCTCGGGACCCAGTACTTC. Encoded protein: CASSHIGTLGTQYF.

This rearrangement joins TRBV10-3 to TRBJ2-5, with 8 positions matching TRBD2. Germline V gene lookup returns CDR1 ENHRY and CDR2 SYGVKD. J lost 2 bases, V lost 3 bases, and 11 bases had no gene match. This CDR3 spans 17 amino acids. The CDR3 loop is CAISDPLGAGGQETQYF. CDR3 sequence (DNA): TGTGCCATCAGTGACCCCCTCGGGGCGGGGGGACAAGAGACCCAGTACTTC.

The chain employs TRBV24-1 and TRBJ2-5; D not resolved. V dropped 2 bases and J dropped 2 bases, with 8 bases sitting between them. CDR1 and CDR2 (germline): KGHDR, SFDVKD. The CDR3 sequence is 14 residues long. The chain's CDR3 is CATSDSTLQETQYF. CDR3 DNA: TGTGCCACCAGTGATTCCACGTTGCAAGAGACCCAGTACTTC.

This clonotype was observed at least ten times. This chain joins TRBV27 and TRBJ1-6; 7 positions agree with TRBD1. Germline CDR1 reads MNHEY; CDR2 reads SMNVEV (reference sequence). The V gene end was trimmed by 8 bases and the J gene end by 7 bases; junction bases not matched to a gene: 2. The CDR3 is 12 amino acids. CDR3 sequence (DNA): TGTGCCAGCGCGGACAGGAATTCACCCCTCCACTTT. Translation: CASADRNSPLHF.

This clonotype was seen more than once but under ten times. V gene TRBV4-3 combines with J gene TRBJ2-3; possible D gene TRBD2, 5 bases. Germline-derived CDR1 and CDR2 are LGHNA and YSLEER. CDR3 length: 16 amino acids. Between the trimmed V and J ends, which lost 1 base and 2 bases, there was a span of 13 bases. CDR3 DNA: TGCGCCAGCAGCCAAGTTGAGGGAACAGTCACAGATACGCAGTATTTT. It translates to CASSQVEGTVTDTQYF.

This clonotype showed up many times. This sequence joins TRBV7-2 and TRBJ2-1, with no clear D. Trimming removed 1 base from V and 7 bases from J, with 14 bases in between. There are 15 residues in the CDR3. Germline-derived CDR1 and CDR2 are SGHTA and FQGNSA. CDR3 in amino acids: CASSLEGTILNEQFF. For the CDR3, the DNA is TGTGCCAGCAGCTTAGAAGGTACTATTCTAAATGAGCAGTTCTTC. Supplemented by reference TRBV7-2 and TRBJ2-1, the full variable domain reads GAGVSQSPSNKVTEKGKDVELRCDPISGHTALYWYRQSLGQGLEFLIYFQGNSAPDKSGLPSDRFSAERTGGSVSTLTIQRTQQEDSAVYLCASSLEGTILNEQFFGPGTRLTVL.

In this sample, this clonotype turned up many times. The CDR3 DNA reads TGCAGTGCTAGAAAGGACAGGCCGAGCTCCTACAATGAGCAGTTCTTC. Translated: CSARKDRPSSYNEQFF. This rearrangement joins TRBV20-1 to TRBJ2-1; 7 nucleotides line up with TRBD1. The germline CDR1 and CDR2 sequences are DFQATT and SNEGSKA (reference sequence). CDR3 length: 16 amino acids. Trimming at V came to 2 bases and at J to 0 bases, leaving 7 bases not matched to a gene.